The next 20 T cell receptor beta chains were all read from a single sample in a study of T cells in Graves' hyperthyroidism and ophthalmopathy. TCR beta CDR3 region amplification was performed from RNA transcripts. The TCR CDR3 was amplified in a first-round RT-PCR using the HTBI primer set. One entry per CDR3 protein, called by TCRdb with MiXCR from the multiplex PCR reads. The data show about 700,000 distinct CDR3 sequences, nearly 45% seen once. Sequencing was carried out using peripheral blood or thyroid tissue (not recorded which). Receptors originate from an adult man with Graves' disease, either hyperthyroidism or ophthalmopathy (not recorded which).

Remarks on this clonotype: This likely comes from a read error, as the CDR3 has no conserved phenylalanine or tryptophan at its end. The limits of the CDR3 on the DNA are not certain, so only TCRdb's listed CDR3 is given. The V gene is TRBV10-3, the J gene TRBJ1-6. The CDR3 has 8 amino acids, counting both end residues. Germline CDR1 and CDR2: ENHRY and SYGVKD. The chain's CDR3 is CAISESTT.

In this sample, this clonotype turned up once. The genes are TRBV29-1 and TRBJ1-1; possible D gene TRBD1, 6 bases. Germline CDR1 reads SQVTM; CDR2 reads ANQGSEA. Trimming pared 5 bases from V and 3 bases from J, leaving 19 bases between. The CDR3 is 15 residues long. CDR3 DNA sequence: TGCAGCGTTAGAGGGGACGAAACAGGGTACACTGAAGCTTTCTTT. This sequence encodes CSVRGDETGYTEAFF.

The J gene is TRBJ2-5, the V gene TRBV13, with 8 nucleotides matching TRBD1. Trimming removed 0 bases from V and 4 bases from J; junction bases left unmatched: 4. This CDR3 comprises 15 residues. CDR1 and CDR2 from the germline V gene are PRHDT and FYEKMQ (reference sequence). CDR3 sequence reads: CASSLGLTGAETQYF. As DNA, the CDR3 is TGTGCCAGCAGCTTAGGGCTGACAGGGGCAGAGACCCAGTACTTC.

This clonotype has a handful of counts. The V call is TRBV2, the J call TRBJ2-7; no definite D call. The germline CDR1 and CDR2 sequences are SNHLY and FYNNEI. The CDR3 totals 12 residues. V was trimmed by 1 base and J by 6 bases, leaving 7 bases between them. The CDR3 here is CASSEGGREQYF. DNA for the CDR3: TGTGCCAGCAGTGAAGGGGGTCGCGAGCAGTACTTC.

As to this clonotype: Compared with germline, one end of the junction differs, possibly owing to a read error. The chain combines TRBV11-3 with TRBJ1-2; D is uncertain. CDR1 is SGHNT, CDR2 YENEEA, per germline. The CDR3 length is 14 residues. CDR3 nucleotide sequence: TGTGTCAGCAGCTTGACCCCGGGCGATTATGGCTACACCTTC. This translates into CVSSLTPGDYGYTF.

This clonotype was detected ten times or more. The chain recombines TRBV19 with TRBJ1-1, with D uncertain. Trimming cost V 3 bases and J 1 base, with 6 bases left between them. The CDR3 contains 13 residues. Germline V gene lookup returns CDR1 LNHDA and CDR2 SQIVND (reference sequence). Written as DNA, the CDR3 is TGTGCCAGTAGTATTTGGGGGAACACTGAAGCTTTCTTT. Its translation: CASSIWGNTEAFF.

A remark on this clonotype: One base away lies a much larger clone, so this may be a sequencing read error. The chain joins TRBV7-9 to TRBJ2-5; 7 nucleotides match TRBD1. CDR3 length: 11 residues. V shed 10 bases, J shed 4 bases, and the junction held 3 bases outside the gene matches. CDR1 and CDR2 from the germline V gene are SEHNR and FQNEAQ (reference sequence). CDR3 coding DNA: TGTGCCACAGCAGGGGGAGAGACCCAGTACTTC. Amino acid sequence: CATAGGETQYF.

CDR3 bases: TGTGCCAGCAGTGAATCAGGGCTTTTGCCACCCCTCCACTTT. This encodes CASSESGLLPPLHF. The rearrangement joins TRBV7-8 to TRBJ1-6, with D possibly matching TRBD1 (5 bases). Germline loops: CDR1 SGHVS, CDR2 FQNEAQ. The CDR3 extends over 14 amino acids. V was cut by 6 bases and J by 11 bases, with 17 bases left in between.

Ten or more counts support this clonotype. This sequence joins TRBV10-2 and TRBJ1-1, with 7 bases that match TRBD1. The germline CDR1 and CDR2 sequences are WSHSY and SAAADI. V was clipped by 3 bases and J by 8 bases; unmatched bases: 3. The CDR3 totals 12 residues. CDR3 sequence: CASSEGGFEAFF. CDR3 DNA: TGCGCCAGCAGTGAAGGGGGCTTCGAAGCTTTCTTT.

Many counts were recorded for this clonotype. This chain links TRBV9 with TRBJ1-6, with TRBD1 as a possible D gene (5 bases). The CDR3 has 15 amino acids. The germline V gene encodes CDR1 SGDLS and CDR2 YYNGEE. V dropped 2 bases and J dropped 6 bases, with 12 bases sitting between them. The chain's CDR3 is CASSVGQSLNSPLHF. In nucleotides, the CDR3 is TGTGCCAGCAGCGTGGGGCAGTCCCTTAATTCACCCCTCCACTTT.

The rearrangement uses TRBV7-6 and TRBJ1-6, with a tentative D call TRBD1 (6 bases). V was clipped by 4 bases and J by 8 bases, with 15 bases between them. The CDR3 length is 15 residues. Germline CDR1 is SGHVS and CDR2 is FNYEAQ. The CDR3 coding sequence is TGTGCCAGCAGCTCCCTACAGGGTTTTGATTCACCCCTCCACTTT. Its translation: CASSSLQGFDSPLHF. Filled out from reference TRBV7-6 and TRBJ1-6, the complete variable domain reads GAGVSQSPRYKVTKRGQDVALRCDPISGHVSLYWYRQALGQGPEFLTYFNYEAQQDKSGLPNDRFSAERPEGSISTLTIQRTEQRDSAMYRCASSSLQGFDSPLHFGNGTRLTVT.

The gene calls are TRBV20-1 and TRBJ1-4; D is undetermined. CDR3 size: 13 residues. Trimming took 1 base from V and 0 from J, leaving 3 bases between them. Germline V lookup: CDR1 DFQATT, CDR2 SNEGSKA (reference sequence). CDR3 region: CSARGTTNEKLFF. The DNA of the CDR3 is TGCAGTGCTAGAGGTACAACTAATGAAAAACTGTTTTTT.

This chain links TRBV29-1 with TRBJ1-1; D not certain. The V gene's germline CDR1 is SQVTM and CDR2 ANQGSEA. This CDR3 spans 11 amino acids. V was pared by 8 bases and J by 4 bases, with 11 bases between. This CDR3 is CSLPGVTEAFF. CDR3 coding DNA: TGCAGCTTGCCAGGCGTCACTGAAGCTTTCTTT.

The rearrangement links TRBV25-1 to TRBJ2-7; TRBD1 or TRBD2 may be the D gene (5 bases each). The V end lost 6 bases, the J end lost 4 bases, and 19 bases lay between the germline ends. Germline loops: CDR1 MGHDK, CDR2 SYGVNS. CDR3 length equals 15 residues. The CDR3 region is CASSVEGKGGYEQYF. CDR3 bases: TGTGCCAGCAGCGTTGAGGGGAAGGGTGGGTACGAGCAGTACTTC.

The gene calls are TRBV5-1 and TRBJ1-1; TRBD1 matches at 8 bases. V shed 4 bases, J shed 6 bases, and the junction held 8 bases outside the gene matches. The V gene's germline CDR1 is SGHRS and CDR2 YFSETQ. The CDR3 is made up of 14 amino acids. The CDR3 DNA reads TGCGCCAGCAGCGGAATGACGACAGGGGCTGAAGCTTTCTTT. This gives the protein CASSGMTTGAEAFF. The full variable domain, with the rest looked up from reference TRBV5-1 and TRBJ1-1, is KAGVTQTPRYLIKTRGQQVTLSCSPISGHRSVSWYQQTPGQGLQFLFEYFSETQRNKGNFPGRFSGRQFSNSRSEMNVSTLELGDSALYLCASSGMTTGAEAFFGQGTRLTVV.

Remarks on this clonotype: The junction shows a germline mismatch at one end, possibly a read error. The V gene is TRBV7-3, the J gene TRBJ1-1; no firm D call. CDR3 length equals 13 residues. Germline CDR1 is SGHTA and CDR2 is FQGTGA. The CDR3 sequence: CASNQGENTEAFF. The DNA of the CDR3 is TGCGCCAGCAACCAAGGAGAGAACACTGAAGCTTTCTTT. Using reference TRBV7-3 and TRBJ1-1 for the parts outside the CDR3, the full variable domain is GAGVSQTPSNKVTEKGKYVELRCDPISGHTALYWYRQSLGQGPEFLIYFQGTGAADDSGLPNDRFFAVRPEGSVSTLKIQRTERGDSAVYLCASNQGENTEAFFGQGTRLTVV.

J is TRBJ2-3 and V is TRBV9; 7 nucleotides line up with TRBD2. Per the germline V gene, CDR1 is SGDLS and CDR2 is YYNGEE. The ends lost 6 bases at V and 0 bases at J; junction bases unmatched: 7. CDR3 length equals 15 residues. The CDR3 sequence: CASTTAGTSTDTQYF. The CDR3, as DNA: TGTGCCAGCACTACAGCGGGAACTAGCACAGATACGCAGTATTTT.

V gene TRBV29-1 combines with J gene TRBJ1-2; TRBD1 agrees at 9 bases. The CDR3 extends over 12 amino acids. CDR1 is SQVTM, CDR2 ANQGSEA, per germline. The CDR3 reads CSPQGAYYGYTF. In nucleotides, the CDR3 is TGCAGTCCACAGGGGGCGTACTATGGCTACACCTTC.

The CDR3 region has the DNA TGTGCCAGCAGCTTGTTCCGGACAGGGGGGCCCGGGGAGCTGTTTTTT. This codes for CASSLFRTGGPGELFF. The rearrangement uses TRBV5-4 and TRBJ2-2; 10 positions match TRBD1. The CDR3 totals 16 residues. V shed 1 base, J shed 6 bases, and the junction held 6 bases outside the gene matches. Germline CDR1 reads SGHNT; CDR2 reads YYREEE (reference sequence).

The chain links TRBV29-1 to TRBJ2-2; 10 positions agree with TRBD2. There are 12 residues in the CDR3. Looked up from germline, CDR1 is SQVTM and CDR2 is ANQGSEA. The chain's CDR3 is CTGTSVTGELFF. DNA for the CDR3: TGCACCGGGACTAGCGTCACCGGGGAGCTGTTTTTT.